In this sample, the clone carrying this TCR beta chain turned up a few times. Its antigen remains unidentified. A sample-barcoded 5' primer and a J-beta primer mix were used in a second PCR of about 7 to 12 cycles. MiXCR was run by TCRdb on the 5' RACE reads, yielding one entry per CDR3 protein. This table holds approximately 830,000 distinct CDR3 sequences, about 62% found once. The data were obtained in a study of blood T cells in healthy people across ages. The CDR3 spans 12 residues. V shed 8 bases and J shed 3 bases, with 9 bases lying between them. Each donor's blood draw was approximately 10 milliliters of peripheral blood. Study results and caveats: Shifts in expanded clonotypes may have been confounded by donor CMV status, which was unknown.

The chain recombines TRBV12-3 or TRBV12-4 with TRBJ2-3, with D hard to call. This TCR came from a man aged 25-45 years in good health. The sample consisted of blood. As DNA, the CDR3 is TGTGCCAGCCGAAGGGAAACAGATACGCAGTATTTT. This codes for CASRRETDTQYF.